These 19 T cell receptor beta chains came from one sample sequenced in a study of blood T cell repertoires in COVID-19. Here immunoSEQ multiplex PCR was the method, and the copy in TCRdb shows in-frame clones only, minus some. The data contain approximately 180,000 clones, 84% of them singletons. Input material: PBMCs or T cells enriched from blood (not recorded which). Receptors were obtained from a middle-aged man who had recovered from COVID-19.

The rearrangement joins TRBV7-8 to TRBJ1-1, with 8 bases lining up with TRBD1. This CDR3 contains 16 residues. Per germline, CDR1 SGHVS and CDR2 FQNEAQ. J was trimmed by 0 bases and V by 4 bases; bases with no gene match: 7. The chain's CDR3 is CASSSRRGLMNTEAFF. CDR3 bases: TGTGCCAGCAGCTCCCGCAGGGGGCTTATGAACACTGAAGCTTTCTTT.

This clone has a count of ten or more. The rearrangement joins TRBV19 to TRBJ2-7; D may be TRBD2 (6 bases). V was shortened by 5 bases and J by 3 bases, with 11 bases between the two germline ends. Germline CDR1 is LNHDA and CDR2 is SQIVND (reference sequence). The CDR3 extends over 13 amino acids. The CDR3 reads CASSFQGGYEQYF. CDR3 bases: TGTGCCAGTAGTTTCCAGGGAGGCTACGAGCAGTACTTC.

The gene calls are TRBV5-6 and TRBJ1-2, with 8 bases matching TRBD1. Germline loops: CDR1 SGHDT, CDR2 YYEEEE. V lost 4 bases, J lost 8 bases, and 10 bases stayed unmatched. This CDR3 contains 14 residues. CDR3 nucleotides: TGTGCCAGCAGCCTGGAATGGGCAGGGGGCGGCTACACCTTC. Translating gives CASSLEWAGGGYTF.

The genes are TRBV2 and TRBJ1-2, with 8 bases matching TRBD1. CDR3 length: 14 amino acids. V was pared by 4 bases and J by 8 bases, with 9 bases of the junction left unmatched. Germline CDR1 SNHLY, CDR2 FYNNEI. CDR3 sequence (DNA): TGTGCCAGCAGTGGGAGACAGGGGTTCGGGGGCTACACCTTC. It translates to CASSGRQGFGGYTF. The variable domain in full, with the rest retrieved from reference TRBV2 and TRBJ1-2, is EPEVTQTPSHQVTQMGQEVILRCVPISNHLYFYWYRQILGQKVEFLVSFYNNEISEKSEIFDDQFSVERPDGSNFTLKIRSTKLEDSAMYFCASSGRQGFGGYTFGSGTRLTVV.

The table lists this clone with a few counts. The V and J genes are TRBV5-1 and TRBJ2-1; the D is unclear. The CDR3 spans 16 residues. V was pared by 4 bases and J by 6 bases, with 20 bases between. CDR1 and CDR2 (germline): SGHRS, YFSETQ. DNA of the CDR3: TGCGCCAGCAGCGCCCTGACAACCACCGTTGCCAATGAGCAGTTCTTC. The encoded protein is CASSALTTTVANEQFF.

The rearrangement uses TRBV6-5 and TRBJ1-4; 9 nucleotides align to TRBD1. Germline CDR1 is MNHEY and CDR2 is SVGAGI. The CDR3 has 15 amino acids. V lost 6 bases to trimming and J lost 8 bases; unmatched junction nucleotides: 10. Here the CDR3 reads CASSRSGTGREKLFF. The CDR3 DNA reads TGTGCCAGCAGCCGCTCCGGGACAGGGCGAGAAAAACTGTTTTTT.

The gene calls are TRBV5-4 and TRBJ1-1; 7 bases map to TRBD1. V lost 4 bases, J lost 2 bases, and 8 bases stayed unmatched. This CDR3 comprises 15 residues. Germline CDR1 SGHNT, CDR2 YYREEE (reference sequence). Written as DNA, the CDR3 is TGTGCCAGCAGCCCAACCAACAGGGGAAACACTGAAGCTTTCTTT. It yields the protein CASSPTNRGNTEAFF.

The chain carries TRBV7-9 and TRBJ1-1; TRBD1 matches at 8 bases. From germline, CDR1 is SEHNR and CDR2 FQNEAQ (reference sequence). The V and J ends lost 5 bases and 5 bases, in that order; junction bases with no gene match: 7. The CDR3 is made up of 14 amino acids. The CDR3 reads CASSLTGGQTEAFF. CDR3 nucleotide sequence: TGTGCCAGCAGCCTAACAGGGGGGCAGACTGAAGCTTTCTTT.

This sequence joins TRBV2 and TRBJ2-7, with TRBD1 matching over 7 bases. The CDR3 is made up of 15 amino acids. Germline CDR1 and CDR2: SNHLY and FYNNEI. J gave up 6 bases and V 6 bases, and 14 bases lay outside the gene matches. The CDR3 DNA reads TGTGCCAGCAGGGAACCGGGACAGCGGCTAGCCGAGCAGTACTTC. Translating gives CASREPGQRLAEQYF.

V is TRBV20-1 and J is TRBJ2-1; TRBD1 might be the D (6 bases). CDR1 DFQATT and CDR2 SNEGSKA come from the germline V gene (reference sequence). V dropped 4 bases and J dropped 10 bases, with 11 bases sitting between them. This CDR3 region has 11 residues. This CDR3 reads CSATPTGEQFF. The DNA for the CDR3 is TGCAGTGCTACCCCTACAGGGGAGCAGTTCTTC.

The DNA of the CDR3 is TGTGCCAGCAGTGAACTCACAGATACGCAGTATTTT. Translated, it gives CASSELTDTQYF. This rearrangement joins TRBV6-1 to TRBJ2-3; D gene ambiguous. The CDR3 runs 12 residues. V was shortened by 2 bases and J by 2 bases, with 2 bases between the two germline ends. Germline CDR1 MNHNS, CDR2 SASEGT.

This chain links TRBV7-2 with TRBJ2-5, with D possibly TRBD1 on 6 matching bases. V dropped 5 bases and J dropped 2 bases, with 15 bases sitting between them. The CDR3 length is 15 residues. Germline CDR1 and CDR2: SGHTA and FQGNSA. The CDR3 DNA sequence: TGTGCCAGCAGCCCCCCGTTAGGGGGACAAGAGACCCAGTACTTC. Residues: CASSPPLGGQETQYF.

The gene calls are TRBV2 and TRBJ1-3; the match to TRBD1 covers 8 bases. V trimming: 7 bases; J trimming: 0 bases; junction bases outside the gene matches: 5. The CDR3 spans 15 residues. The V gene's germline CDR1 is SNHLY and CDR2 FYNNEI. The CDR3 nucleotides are TGTGCCAGCACGGGGCAGGGGGCCTCTGGAAACACCATATATTTT. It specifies CASTGQGASGNTIYF.

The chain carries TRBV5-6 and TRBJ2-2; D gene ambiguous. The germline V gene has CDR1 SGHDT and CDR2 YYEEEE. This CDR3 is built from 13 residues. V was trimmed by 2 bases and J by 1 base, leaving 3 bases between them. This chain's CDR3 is CASSFLNTGELFF. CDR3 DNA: TGTGCCAGCAGCTTTCTGAACACCGGGGAGCTGTTTTTT.

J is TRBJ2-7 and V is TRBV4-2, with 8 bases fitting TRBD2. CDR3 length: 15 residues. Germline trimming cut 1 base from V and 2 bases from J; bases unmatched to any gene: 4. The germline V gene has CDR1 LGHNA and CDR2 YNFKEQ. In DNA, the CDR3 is TGTGCCAGCAGCCAAGGGGTCGGGGGGGCCTACGAGCAGTACTTC. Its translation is CASSQGVGGAYEQYF.

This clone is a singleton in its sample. The CDR3 DNA follows: TGTGCCTGGACCCAGGGACAGGGGGGAAAACTGTTTTTT. This translates into CAWTQGQGGKLFF. V and J are TRBV30 and TRBJ1-4, with TRBD1 matching 11 bases. V trimming: 4 bases; J trimming: 10 bases; junction bases outside the gene matches: 5. This CDR3 comprises 13 residues. Germline V gene sequence: CDR1 GTSNPN, CDR2 SVGIG (reference sequence).

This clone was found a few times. DNA of the CDR3: TGTGCCAGTAGTATAGAACGGGGGGCCAAAGCTTTCTTT. Encoded protein: CASSIERGAKAFF. This chain links TRBV19 with TRBJ1-1, with D perhaps TRBD1 (6 bases). The CDR3 extends over 13 amino acids. Germline V gives CDR1 LNHDA, CDR2 SQIVND (reference sequence). Trimming left V 0 bases short and J 9 bases short, with 11 bases between.

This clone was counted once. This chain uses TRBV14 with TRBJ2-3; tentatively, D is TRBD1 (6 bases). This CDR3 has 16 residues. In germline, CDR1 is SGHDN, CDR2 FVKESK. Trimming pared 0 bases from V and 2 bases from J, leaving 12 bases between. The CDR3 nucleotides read TGTGCCAGCAGCCAAGATGGGACACGGCTCACAGATACGCAGTATTTT. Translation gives CASSQDGTRLTDTQYF.

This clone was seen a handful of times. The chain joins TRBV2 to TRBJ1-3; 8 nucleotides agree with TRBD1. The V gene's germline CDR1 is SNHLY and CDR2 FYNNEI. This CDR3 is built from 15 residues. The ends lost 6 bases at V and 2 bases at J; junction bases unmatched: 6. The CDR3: CASSLLTGAGNTIYF. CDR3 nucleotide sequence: TGTGCCAGCAGCCTATTGACAGGGGCTGGAAACACCATATATTTT.